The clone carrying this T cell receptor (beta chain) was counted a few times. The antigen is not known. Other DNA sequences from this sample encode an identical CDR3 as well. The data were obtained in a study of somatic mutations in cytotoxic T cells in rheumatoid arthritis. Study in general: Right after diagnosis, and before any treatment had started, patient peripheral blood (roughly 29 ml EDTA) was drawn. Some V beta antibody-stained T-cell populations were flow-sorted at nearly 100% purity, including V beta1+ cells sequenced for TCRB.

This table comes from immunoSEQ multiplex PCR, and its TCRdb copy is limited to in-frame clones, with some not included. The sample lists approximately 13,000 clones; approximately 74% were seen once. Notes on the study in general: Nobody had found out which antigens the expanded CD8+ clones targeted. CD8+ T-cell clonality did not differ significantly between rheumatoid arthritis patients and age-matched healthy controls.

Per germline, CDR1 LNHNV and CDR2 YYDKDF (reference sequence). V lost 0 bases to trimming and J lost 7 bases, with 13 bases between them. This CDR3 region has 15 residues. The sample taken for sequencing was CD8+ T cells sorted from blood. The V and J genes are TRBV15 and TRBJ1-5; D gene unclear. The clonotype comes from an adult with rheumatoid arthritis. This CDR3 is CATSRDGEGGQPQHF. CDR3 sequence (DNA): TGTGCCACCAGCAGAGATGGGGAAGGAGGCCAGCCCCAGCATTTT.